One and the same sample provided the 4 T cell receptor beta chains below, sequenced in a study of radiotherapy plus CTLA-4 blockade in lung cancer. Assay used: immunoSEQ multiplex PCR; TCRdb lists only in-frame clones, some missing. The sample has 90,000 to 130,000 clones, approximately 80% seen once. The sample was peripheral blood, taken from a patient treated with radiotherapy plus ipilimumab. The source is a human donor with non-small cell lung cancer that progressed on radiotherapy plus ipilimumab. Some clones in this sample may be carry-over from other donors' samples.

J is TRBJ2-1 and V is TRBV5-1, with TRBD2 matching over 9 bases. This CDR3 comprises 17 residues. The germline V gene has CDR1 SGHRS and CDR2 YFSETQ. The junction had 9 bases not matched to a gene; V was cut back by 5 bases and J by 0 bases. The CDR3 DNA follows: TGCGCCAGCAGGGAAAGCGGGGGGCCCTCCTCCTACAATGAGCAGTTCTTC. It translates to CASRESGGPSSYNEQFF.

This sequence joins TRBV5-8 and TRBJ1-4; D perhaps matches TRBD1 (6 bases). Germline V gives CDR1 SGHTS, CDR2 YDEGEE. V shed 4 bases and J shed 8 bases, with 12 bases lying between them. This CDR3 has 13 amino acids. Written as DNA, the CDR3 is TGTGCCAGCAGCCACGGGGGCCGGGAAAAACTGTTTTTT. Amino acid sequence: CASSHGGREKLFF.

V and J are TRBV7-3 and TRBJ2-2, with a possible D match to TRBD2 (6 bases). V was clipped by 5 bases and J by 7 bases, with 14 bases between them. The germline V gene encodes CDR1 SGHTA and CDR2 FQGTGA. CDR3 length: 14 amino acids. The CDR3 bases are TGTGCCAGCAGCCCGAAGACAGCGGGCGGGGAGCTGTTTTTT. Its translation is CASSPKTAGGELFF.

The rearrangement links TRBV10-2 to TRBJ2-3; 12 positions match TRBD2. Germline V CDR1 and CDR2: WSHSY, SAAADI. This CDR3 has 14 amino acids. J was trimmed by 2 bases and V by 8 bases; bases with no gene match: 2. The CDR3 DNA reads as TGCGCCAGCCGACTAGCGGGGGCCACAGATACGCAGTATTTT. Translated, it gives CASRLAGATDTQYF.